This T cell receptor (beta chain) was found in a study of radiation and T cells in renal cell carcinoma (dated by TCRdb to the early 2020s). General notes on the study: A total of 50 to 55 samples underwent TCR beta sequencing, made up of approximately 26 tumors and roughly 27 peripheral blood samples. In the 40 to 60 samples combined, 4 million to 5 million unique CDR3 nucleotide sequences were found, encoding about 2,700,000 unique CDR3 amino acid sequences.

TCR beta libraries were generated from genomic DNA with the immunoSEQ kit, following the manufacturer's recommendations. To prepare libraries, a first multiplex PCR with proprietary primers was run, followed by a second PCR that added unique barcodes, and a bead cleanup was done after each round. A positive control reaction and a negative control reaction, both provided in the kit, were run with every batch of samples. The final libraries underwent checking on an Agilent 4200 TapeStation D1000 ScreenTape, volumetric pooling, and quantification by qPCR. Sequencing was performed on an Illumina NextSeq500 using a MidOutput 150-cycle cartridge, with 156 Read1 cycles, 15 Index1 cycles, and the kit custom primers. The pooled library was loaded at approximately 1 pM, with a roughly 21% PhiX control spiked in. In the paper's pipeline: The vendor-processed data were analyzed in R, and a clonotype was defined as all T cells that share the same CDR3 nucleotide sequence. For clone abundance analyses, frequencies were normalized to the 10,000 most abundant clones per sample. Public T cell clones, which averaged fewer than five per sample, were removed prior to analysis. ImmunoMap was used for dominant motif analysis with the PAM10 matrix, a gap penalty of 30, and a homology threshold of 0.3, and any motif reaching a cumulative frequency of at least 0.01 was considered dominant. Tumor-enriched clonotypes and baseline blood-enriched clonotypes were defined as those with an abundance difference of at least 32-fold between compartments. Tumor-blood repertoire similarity was measured with the Baroni-Urbani and Buser coefficient, and groups were compared using two-tailed Wilcoxon tests in R. In TCRdb, the immuneACCESS table is reduced to in-frame sequences with V and J assigned. These tables do not hold every clone; where another copy was compared, an unresolved V gene accounts for under half, and the others remain unexplained. That table gives V, J and clone size, and the DNA gave D and trimming. The sample has about 22,000 clones on record, 45% to 50% of them singletons. The ten most abundant clones make up around 16% of the sample.

V is cut back by 0 bases and J by 4 bases, with 11 bases in the junction unmatched. The CDR3, cysteine through phenylalanine, is 18 amino acids long. Only CDR3 DNA remains: 54 bases, in frame from the first base. In the germline V gene, CDR1 corresponds to LGHNA and CDR2 to YSLEER. General findings and caveats noted by the study authors: Because only small tumor regions of approximately 0.91 g were available, the study did not capture intratumoral heterogeneity. With a single-armed trial design, the study had no way to address how radiation dose or scheduling affects the TCR repertoire. Irradiated tumors contained more dominant CDR3 motifs, and these motifs occupied a larger share of the repertoire than in control tumors. TCR clonality was higher in irradiated tumors than in controls, as the top 100 clonotypes made up an average of around 54% of the repertoire in irradiated tumors compared with 43% in nephrectomy-only tumors. No pretreatment tumor biopsies were available, so the baseline intratumoral presence of clonotypes could not be determined. In blood, the top tumor clonotypes increased from baseline to 2 weeks after radiation and then shrank by 4 weeks, which suggests a temporary expansion of tumor-resident clones.

As to this clone: There is no known antigen for this receptor. Base-call qualities are not available, and no considerably larger clone is one nucleotide away.

The time point tag for this specimen amounts to: tumor resected at nephrectomy. The sample's treatment or condition label, in plain terms: 15 Gy SBRT to primary tumor, nephrectomy 4 weeks later. The samples were obtained from a clinical trial, where primary renal cell carcinomas were treated with 15 Gy stereotactic body radiation therapy and then removed by nephrectomy 4 weeks afterward. Every patient had renal cell carcinoma of clear cell pathology. Tumors were dissociated mechanically, digested with collagenase/hyaluronidase at 37 degrees C, processed in gentleMACS C tubes, and stored in liquid nitrogen. Genomic DNA for TCR sequencing was prepared using the QIAamp DNA Blood Mini Kit (Qiagen). The analyses included only samples that passed all quality control checks.

The chain joins TRBV4-3 to TRBJ1-1; 10 junctional bases match TRBD1. The sequence was collected from a woman aged 50 to 65 with renal cell carcinoma. Sample: tumor tissue, taken from a patient whose treatment included radiotherapy and nephrectomy. The CDR3 reads as follows: CASSQELTGGDLGTEAFF. The DNA reads TGCGCCAGCAGCCAAGAATTGACAGGGGGCGATTTGGGCACTGAAGCTTTCTTT.